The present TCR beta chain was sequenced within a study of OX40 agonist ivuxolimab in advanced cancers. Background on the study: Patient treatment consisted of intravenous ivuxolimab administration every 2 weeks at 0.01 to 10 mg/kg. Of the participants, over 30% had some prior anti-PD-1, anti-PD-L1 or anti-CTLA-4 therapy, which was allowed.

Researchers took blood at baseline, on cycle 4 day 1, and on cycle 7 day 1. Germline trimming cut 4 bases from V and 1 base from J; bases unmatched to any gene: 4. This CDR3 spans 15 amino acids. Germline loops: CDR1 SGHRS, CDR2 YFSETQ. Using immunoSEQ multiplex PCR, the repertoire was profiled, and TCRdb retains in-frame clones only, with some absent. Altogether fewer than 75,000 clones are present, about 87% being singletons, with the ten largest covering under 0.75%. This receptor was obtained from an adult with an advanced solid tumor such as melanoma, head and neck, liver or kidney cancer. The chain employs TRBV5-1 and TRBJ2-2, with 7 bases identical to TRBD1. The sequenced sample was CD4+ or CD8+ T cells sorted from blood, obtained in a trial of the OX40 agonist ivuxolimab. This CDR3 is CASSQQGRNTGELFF. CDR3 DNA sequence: TGCGCCAGCAGCCAACAGGGGCGGAACACCGGGGAGCTGTTTTTT. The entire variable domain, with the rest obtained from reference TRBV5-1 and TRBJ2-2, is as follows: KAGVTQTPRYLIKTRGQQVTLSCSPISGHRSVSWYQQTPGQGLQFLFEYFSETQRNKGNFPGRFSGRQFSNSRSEMNVSTLELGDSALYLCASSQQGRNTGELFFGEGSRLTVL.